Each of the 5 T cell receptor beta chains below was sequenced from the same sample in a study of cytomegalovirus exposure and HLA in healthy donors. Profiled with immunoSEQ multiplex PCR; TCRdb holds only in-frame clones, not every one. Of 300,000 or so clones in the sample, roughly 88% were seen once. The sequencing input was PBMCs. The source is a young man in good health and CMV-seronegative.

This clone was counted once. The V gene is TRBV4-1, the J gene TRBJ1-1; D possibly corresponds to TRBD1 (5 bases). The CDR3 consists of 14 residues. Trimming took off 2 bases at V and 5 bases at J, with 12 bases between the two ends. Per the germline V gene, CDR1 is MGHRA and CDR2 is YSYEKL. CDR3 nucleotides: TGCGCCAGCAGCCAAAAGGGACTTGGGACTGAAGCTTTCTTT. Encoded protein: CASSQKGLGTEAFF.

As concerns this clone: The junction departs from the called germline gene at one end, perhaps through a read error. The V gene is TRBV4-1, the J gene TRBJ2-7; D is possibly TRBD1 (6 bases). The germline CDR1 and CDR2 sequences are MGHRA and YSYEKL. The CDR3 is made up of 11 amino acids. This chain's CDR3 is CASSSGVGQAF. The DNA for the CDR3 is TGCGCCAGCAGCTCAGGAGTGGGACAAGCCTTC.

V usage is TRBV2 and J usage is TRBJ2-7; 10 nucleotides match TRBD2. The CDR3 has 14 amino acids. V lost 7 bases to trimming and J lost 8 bases; unmatched junction nucleotides: 11. Germline V gene lookup returns CDR1 SNHLY and CDR2 FYNNEI. Written as DNA, the CDR3 is TGTGCCAGCACTGGGCAGACTAGCGGGTCTCAGCAGTACTTC. Translating gives CASTGQTSGSQQYF.

The chain employs TRBV29-1 and TRBJ2-5; possibly TRBD2 for D (5 bases). V was shortened by 3 bases and J by 5 bases, with 7 bases between the two germline ends. CDR3 length: 11 amino acids. The germline V gene encodes CDR1 SQVTM and CDR2 ANQGSEA. In nucleotides, the CDR3 is TGCAGCGTTGATGGGAGCGAGACCCAGTACTTC. Protein sequence: CSVDGSETQYF.

This chain connects TRBV18 to TRBJ1-1; perhaps TRBD1 as D (6 bases). The germline V gene encodes CDR1 KGHSH and CDR2 LQKENI. V lost 5 bases and J lost 1, with 14 bases in between. This CDR3 is 15 amino acids long. In nucleotides, the CDR3 is TGTGCCAGCTCAAATACAGGGTTACAGAACACTGAAGCTTTCTTT. Protein: CASSNTGLQNTEAFF.